Each of the 29 T cell receptor beta chains below was sequenced from the same sample in a study of neurological immune-mediated disorders. TCRdb re-derived calls from the 5' RACE reads in MiXCR, one entry per CDR3 protein. The table lists around 50,000 distinct CDR3 sequences, about 23% of them singletons. The sample taken for sequencing was PBMCs. Receptor source: a woman aged 70-85 years in good health.

This clonotype was recorded at least ten times. The chain carries TRBV5-1 and TRBJ2-7, with a tentative D call TRBD2 (6 bases). The CDR3 has 14 residues. Per germline, CDR1 SGHRS and CDR2 YFSETQ. The germline V and J ends were trimmed by 1 base and 2 bases, with 10 bases remaining between them. CDR3 sequence reads: CASSLSEGTYEQYF. The DNA of the CDR3 is TGCGCCAGCAGCTTGTCGGAGGGTACCTACGAGCAGTACTTC.

This clonotype was counted only a few times. V gene TRBV29-1 combines with J gene TRBJ2-1; D ambiguous. Germline lookup yields CDR1 SQVTM and CDR2 ANQGSEA. V was shortened by 3 bases and J by 0 bases, with 12 bases between the two germline ends. This CDR3 spans 15 amino acids. The CDR3 protein is CSVESPKSSYNEQFF. DNA for the CDR3: TGCAGCGTTGAGTCGCCAAAGAGCTCCTACAATGAGCAGTTCTTC.

Ten or more counts support this clonotype. The J gene is TRBJ2-3, the V gene TRBV20-1; D remains ambiguous. Germline lookup yields CDR1 DFQATT and CDR2 SNEGSKA (reference sequence). The CDR3 sequence is 12 residues long. The V end was cut by 8 bases, the J end by 1 base, with 10 bases between. Written as DNA, the CDR3 is TGCAGTCCCCAGAAAGGCACAGATACGCAGTATTTT. Its protein is CSPQKGTDTQYF.

This chain connects TRBV20-1 to TRBJ2-2, with 10 bases lining up with TRBD2. J lost 6 bases, V lost 2 bases, and 9 bases had no gene match. This CDR3 is 16 amino acids long. CDR1 is DFQATT and CDR2 is SNEGSKA in the germline V gene (reference sequence). The CDR3 DNA follows: TGCAGTGCTAGAAGGAGCTCAGCGGGGGGGCCCGGGGAGCTGTTTTTT. Encoded protein: CSARRSSAGGPGELFF.

This clonotype was seen a few times. J is TRBJ1-1 and V is TRBV7-9, with D uncertain. V dropped 5 bases and J dropped 4 bases, with 11 bases sitting between them. Germline V gives CDR1 SEHNR, CDR2 FQNEAQ (reference sequence). The CDR3 extends over 13 amino acids. The CDR3 DNA follows: TGTGCCAGCAGCCAGGACGTGTCCACTGAAGCTTTCTTT. Residues: CASSQDVSTEAFF.

This clonotype was seen at least ten times. The chain links TRBV5-6 to TRBJ2-1; 8 nucleotides line up with TRBD1. There are 16 residues in the CDR3. The J segment lost 4 bases and the V segment lost 1 base, leaving 7 bases of the junction unmatched. Per germline, CDR1 SGHDT and CDR2 YYEEEE. The CDR3 nucleotides are TGTGCCAGCAGCTTGATTGGGCAGGGGGCGTACAATGAGCAGTTCTTC. Translated: CASSLIGQGAYNEQFF.

The V call is TRBV18, the J call TRBJ2-5; the match to TRBD2 covers 15 bases. V dropped 3 bases and J dropped 4; count of bases not matched to a gene: 18. Germline-derived CDR1 and CDR2 are KGHSH and LQKENI. The CDR3 loop spans 21 amino acids. The CDR3 DNA reads as TGTGCCAGCTCACCTGCGATCCCCGGACTAGCGGGAGGGCCCTCTGGAGAGACCCAGTACTTC. It is translated as CASSPAIPGLAGGPSGETQYF.

Worth noting for this clonotype: A much larger clone lies one base from this, so it may be a read error. The chain employs TRBV5-1 and TRBJ1-2, with a tentative D call TRBD1 (6 bases). CDR3 length: 13 residues. In germline, CDR1 is SGHRS, CDR2 YFSETQ. CDR3 DNA: TGCGCCATCAGCCGCGGGGGCTTGGATGGCTACACCTTC. Its translation: CAISRGGLDGYTF. Together with reference TRBV5-1 and TRBJ1-2, the CDR3 gives the full variable domain: KAGVTQTPRYLIKTRGQQVTLSCSPISGHRSVSWYQQTPGQGLQFLFEYFSETQRNKGNFPGRFSGRQFSNSRSEMNVSTLELGDSALYLCAISRGGLDGYTFGSGTRLTVV.

This clonotype was picked up many times. The chain uses TRBV5-1 and TRBJ2-3, with D possibly TRBD1 on 6 matching bases. This CDR3 region has 15 residues. Germline-derived CDR1 and CDR2 are SGHRS and YFSETQ. Trimming pared 2 bases from V and 5 bases from J, leaving 15 bases between. For the CDR3, the DNA is TGCGCCAGCAGCTTCAGGGGCCGAGTGGGAGATACGCAGTATTTT. This translates into CASSFRGRVGDTQYF.

V usage is TRBV6-5 and J usage is TRBJ1-1, with TRBD1 matching 9 bases. V lost 6 bases and J lost 0; bases outside the gene matches: 8. This CDR3 spans 16 amino acids. The germline CDR1 and CDR2 sequences are MNHEY and SVGAGI. The DNA for the CDR3 is TGTGCCAGCAGGCCTTTTGGACAGGGGATGAACACTGAAGCTTTCTTT. Protein product: CASRPFGQGMNTEAFF.

This clonotype was recorded at least ten times. The chain joins TRBV27 to TRBJ2-5; a weak D match, TRBD2 (7 bases). The CDR3 length is 17 residues. Germline V gene sequence: CDR1 MNHEY, CDR2 SMNVEV (reference sequence). V lost 6 bases and J lost 5, with 25 bases in between. The CDR3 coding sequence is TGTGCCAGCAGGAGAGCGGGAACGGGCGTAAGGGGGGAGACCCAGTACTTC. Protein sequence: CASRRAGTGVRGETQYF.

This clonotype was seen ten or more times. The V call is TRBV9, the J call TRBJ2-5, with 8 bases that match TRBD1. Germline CDR1 SGDLS, CDR2 YYNGEE. CDR3 length: 17 residues. Unmatched junction bases numbered 7, after V lost 0 bases and J lost 0 bases. The CDR3 is CASSVGGQAPYQETQYF. The DNA of the CDR3 is TGTGCCAGCAGCGTAGGGGGACAGGCGCCGTACCAAGAGACCCAGTACTTC.

The chain employs TRBV20-1 and TRBJ2-7, with D hard to call. The CDR3 contains 13 residues. Germline CDR1 and CDR2: DFQATT and SNEGSKA (reference sequence). Trimming pared 6 bases from V and 9 bases from J, leaving 21 bases between. CDR3 amino acids: CSAKQLTHNGQYF. The CDR3, as DNA: TGCAGTGCGAAACAGCTCACCCATAATGGGCAGTACTTC.

This clonotype was observed at least ten times. J is TRBJ2-1 and V is TRBV6-2 or TRBV6-3, with D possibly being TRBD1 (5 bases). This CDR3 is 13 amino acids long. Germline V gene sequence: CDR1 MNHEY, CDR2 SVGEGT. Trimming shortened V by 2 bases and J by 6 bases, and 8 bases separated the two germline ends. The CDR3 reads CASSYPQGNEQFF. The CDR3 nucleotides read TGTGCCAGCAGTTACCCCCAGGGCAATGAGCAGTTCTTC.

The V gene is TRBV13, the J gene TRBJ2-3; 9 nucleotides match TRBD1. The germline V gene encodes CDR1 PRHDT and CDR2 FYEKMQ (reference sequence). V dropped 5 bases and J dropped 7; count of bases not matched to a gene: 7. This CDR3 spans 14 amino acids. Written as DNA, the CDR3 is TGTGCCAGCAGCCCCACAGGGGGCGGGTATACGCAGTATTTT. This encodes CASSPTGGGYTQYF. The whole variable domain, remainder taken from reference TRBV13 and TRBJ2-3, is AAGVIQSPRHLIKEKRETATLKCYPIPRHDTVYWYQQGPGQDPQFLISFYEKMQSDKGSIPDRFSAQQFSDYHSELNMSSLELGDSALYFCASSPTGGGYTQYFGPGTRLTVL.

The chain couples TRBV5-1 to TRBJ2-5; possibly TRBD2 for D (5 bases). There are 15 residues in the CDR3. V gave up 0 bases and J gave up 1 base, with 10 bases separating them. Germline V gene data show CDR1 as SGHRS and CDR2 as YFSETQ. Here the CDR3 DNA reads TGCGCCAGCAGCTTGGCCGGGATCCTCCAAGAGACCCAGTACTTC. The encoded protein is CASSLAGILQETQYF.

With respect to this clonotype: It may be a read error: a sequence one base away is much more abundant. The chain has TRBV6-2 or TRBV6-3 and TRBJ1-5; D is uncertain. Between the trimmed V and J ends, which lost 2 bases and 9 bases, there was a span of 8 bases. The germline V gene encodes CDR1 MNHEY and CDR2 SVGEGT. This CDR3 is 12 amino acids long. The CDR3 sequence is CASSYHDRPQHF. CDR3 DNA sequence: TGTGCCAGCAGTTACCACGATCGGCCCCAGCATTTT.

This clonotype appeared many times. The genes are TRBV6-2 or TRBV6-3 and TRBJ2-3; 10 bases are a match to TRBD2. V lost 7 bases and J lost 2; bases outside the gene matches: 3. CDR3 size: 14 residues. Germline V gene lookup returns CDR1 MNHEY and CDR2 SVGEGT. The CDR3 DNA reads TGTGCCAGCACCGGGACTAGCGACACAGATACGCAGTATTTT. Translating gives CASTGTSDTDTQYF.

This clonotype was recorded at least ten times. The genes are TRBV9 and TRBJ2-7; 9 nucleotides match TRBD2. Trimming took 3 bases from V and 7 from J; bases not matched to a gene: 11. CDR1 is SGDLS, CDR2 YYNGEE, per germline. The CDR3 contains 15 residues. For the CDR3, the DNA is TGTGCCAGCAGCGCCCAACTAGCGGGCCTAGGGGAGCAGTACTTC. Its protein is CASSAQLAGLGEQYF. The full variable domain, its missing parts supplied by reference TRBV9 and TRBJ2-7, is DSGVTQTPKHLITATGQRVTLRCSPRSGDLSVYWYQQSLDQGLQFLIQYYNGEERAKGNILERFSAQQFPDLHSELNLSSLELGDSALYFCASSAQLAGLGEQYFGPGTRLTVT.

This clonotype was seen at least ten times. The chain couples TRBV29-1 to TRBJ2-4; D unclear. Germline V gives CDR1 SQVTM, CDR2 ANQGSEA. The germline V and J ends were trimmed by 6 bases and 4 bases, with 7 bases remaining between them. The CDR3 totals 11 residues. CDR3 amino acids: CSVAGKNIQYF. The CDR3 region has the DNA TGCAGCGTCGCCGGGAAAAACATTCAGTACTTC. The entire variable domain, with the rest obtained from reference TRBV29-1 and TRBJ2-4, is as follows: SAVISQKPSRDICQRGTSLTIQCQVDSQVTMMFWYRQQPGQSLTLIATANQGSEATYESGFVIDKFPISRPNLTFSTLTVSNMSPEDSSIYLCSVAGKNIQYFGAGTRLSVL.

V usage is TRBV20-1 and J usage is TRBJ2-1; no clear D. Germline V gene sequence: CDR1 DFQATT, CDR2 SNEGSKA (reference sequence). With 2 bases removed from V and 4 bases from J, the gap between germline ends came to 0 bases. The CDR3 runs to 10 residues. The CDR3 coding sequence is TGCAGTGCTAGATACAATGAGCAGTTCTTC. This gives the protein CSARYNEQFF.

This clonotype was counted ten times or more. This sequence joins TRBV7-9 and TRBJ2-3; D remains ambiguous. V was trimmed by 5 bases and J by 2 bases, leaving 14 bases between them. The germline CDR1 and CDR2 sequences are SEHNR and FQNEAQ (reference sequence). The CDR3 consists of 15 residues. CDR3 DNA sequence: TGTGCCAGCAGCCCCAACATCAACCCCACAGATACGCAGTATTTT. The encoded protein is CASSPNINPTDTQYF.

This clonotype was observed a handful of times. The chain links TRBV7-7 to TRBJ2-1, with 8 bases that match TRBD2. CDR1 is SSHAT, CDR2 FNYEAQ, per germline (reference sequence). The J segment lost 6 bases and the V segment lost 2 bases, leaving 12 bases of the junction unmatched. This CDR3 spans 17 amino acids. The CDR3 spells CASSLIGWTSRLNEQFF. The DNA for the CDR3 is TGTGCCAGCAGCTTAATCGGGTGGACTAGCCGGCTCAATGAGCAGTTCTTC. The variable domain in full, completed from reference TRBV7-7 and TRBJ2-1, reads GAGVSQSPRYKVTKRGQDVTLRCDPISSHATLYWYQQALGQGPEFLTYFNYEAQPDKSGLPSDRFSAERPEGSISTLTIQRTEQRDSAMYRCASSLIGWTSRLNEQFFGPGTRLTVL.

This clonotype was seen at least ten times. The rearrangement links TRBV7-7 to TRBJ2-1; 9 bases map to TRBD1. With V trimmed by 5 bases and J by 5 bases, 7 bases remained unmatched. CDR3 length: 15 amino acids. Per germline, CDR1 SSHAT and CDR2 FNYEAQ (reference sequence). CDR3 region: CASSPTGGRNNEQFF. The CDR3 nucleotides are TGTGCCAGCAGCCCGACAGGGGGTCGTAACAATGAGCAGTTCTTC. Combining the CDR3 with reference TRBV7-7 and TRBJ2-1 gives the whole variable domain GAGVSQSPRYKVTKRGQDVTLRCDPISSHATLYWYQQALGQGPEFLTYFNYEAQPDKSGLPSDRFSAERPEGSISTLTIQRTEQRDSAMYRCASSPTGGRNNEQFFGPGTRLTVL.

There are many counts of this clonotype. This sequence joins TRBV10-3 and TRBJ2-3; a possible D gene is TRBD1 (6 bases). V shed 3 bases and J shed 1 base, with 14 bases lying between them. This CDR3 has 16 amino acids. CDR1 and CDR2 (germline): ENHRY, SYGVKD. Written as DNA, the CDR3 is TGTGCCATCAGTGAACAGGGTAGTGCCGGCACAGATACGCAGTATTTT. It translates to CAISEQGSAGTDTQYF.

The table lists this clonotype with many counts. This chain uses TRBV4-2 with TRBJ1-1, with TRBD1 as a possible D gene (6 bases). CDR3 size: 14 residues. The germline gives CDR1 LGHNA, CDR2 YNFKEQ. V shed 4 bases and J shed 4 bases, with 13 bases lying between them. CDR3 in DNA: TGTGCCAGCAGCCGAGGGGGGGCGGGCACTGAAGCTTTCTTT. Translation: CASSRGGAGTEAFF.

This clonotype has just a few counts. The gene calls are TRBV20-1 and TRBJ2-1; TRBD2 matches at 14 bases. CDR3 size: 14 residues. Germline V gene data show CDR1 as DFQATT and CDR2 as SNEGSKA (reference sequence). V trimming: 5 bases; J trimming: 10 bases; junction bases outside the gene matches: 7. The CDR3 loop is CSAWTSGRSLEQFF. The DNA for the CDR3 is TGCAGTGCTTGGACTAGCGGGAGGTCCTTAGAGCAGTTCTTC.

This clonotype was found many times. The chain recombines TRBV5-5 with TRBJ1-3; D is perhaps TRBD1 (5 bases). Germline V CDR1 and CDR2: SGHKS, YYEKEE (reference sequence). CDR3 size: 16 residues. Trimming pared 0 bases from V and 0 bases from J, leaving 10 bases between. This chain's CDR3 is CASSLAGRSSGNTIYF. CDR3 in DNA: TGTGCCAGCAGCTTGGCGGGACGGTCCTCTGGAAACACCATATATTTT.

The chain employs TRBV20-1 and TRBJ1-2, with TRBD1 identical over 10 bases. After removal of 5 bases from V and 2 bases from J, the junction contained 8 bases not matched to a gene. The germline CDR1 and CDR2 sequences are DFQATT and SNEGSKA (reference sequence). The CDR3 loop spans 15 amino acids. The CDR3 DNA reads TGCAGTGCTCCCGCCTGGACAGGGGGGAACTATGGCTACACCTTC. It is translated as CSAPAWTGGNYGYTF.